The T cell receptor beta chain under discussion was sequenced for a study of T cell responses to AZD1222 COVID-19 vaccine. Study at large: Analyses pooled second doses at about 4 or about 12 weeks.

The CDR3 runs to 14 residues. With 1 base removed from V and 3 bases from J, the gap between germline ends came to 10 bases. Germline values: CDR1 SGHDT, CDR2 YYEEEE. Study observations and caveats: An increase in Spike-specific TCR breadth and depth was observed after two AZD1222 doses.

Regarding this clone: The antigen is unknown.

Method: immunoSEQ multiplex PCR; TCRdb's copy keeps in-frame clones and lacks some. The sample lists roughly 100,000 clones; 86% were seen once. The chain has TRBV5-6 and TRBJ1-2, with D possibly matching TRBD1 (5 bases). The TCR was taken from an adult in good health. Sequencing was performed on peripheral blood, taken on day 0 of AZD1222 vaccination. For the CDR3, the DNA is TGTGCCAGCAGCTTGCAGGGATCCCACTATGGCTACACCTTC. It encodes CASSLQGSHYGYTF.